This record looks at one T cell receptor (beta chain) sequence and its context. Its antigen is unknown. The data derive from a study of cytomegalovirus exposure and HLA in healthy donors. Study outcomes and limitations: Among CMV-associated TCR beta chains, most appeared HLA-restricted in a later analysis. Published work reported that the classifier diagnosed cytomegalovirus status with high specificity and sensitivity. The majority of TCR sequences were rare, yet some public TCRs appeared in many donors.

From germline, CDR1 is SQVTM and CDR2 ANQGSEA. The V and J ends lost 6 bases and 3 bases, in that order; junction bases with no gene match: 4. The CDR3 is 13 amino acids. The PCR had 60 Vbeta and 13 Jbeta primers. The table came from immunoSEQ multiplex PCR; TCRdb's copy has only in-frame clones and leaves some out. This table holds some 150,000 clones, around 70% found once. J is TRBJ2-5 and V is TRBV29-1; 10 nucleotides match TRBD1. Sequences were obtained from PBMCs. The clonotype originates from a woman in her thirties in good health and CMV-seronegative. In DNA, the CDR3 is TGCAGCGTCGCGGACAGGGGGAAAGAGACCCAGTACTTC. Protein sequence: CSVADRGKETQYF.